The clone carrying this TCR beta chain appeared a single time. Its target is not known. Vbeta (60) and Jbeta (13) primers were used in the PCR. Only in-frame clones appear in the TCRdb table, and some are missing; sequencing was by immunoSEQ multiplex PCR. Of 45,000 to 65,000 clones in the sample, approximately 73% were seen once. The data belong to a study of cytomegalovirus exposure and HLA in healthy donors. V lost 3 bases, J lost 3 bases, and 6 bases stayed unmatched. This CDR3 region has 15 residues. The germline gives CDR1 SGHAT, CDR2 FQDESV (reference sequence). Study-level results: Altogether, 150 or so TCR beta chains were recorded as cytomegalovirus-associated.

The TCR originated in a man between 18 and 29 years old in good health and CMV-seronegative. Sequencing input: PBMCs. The chain has TRBV11-1 and TRBJ2-7; 9 nucleotides align to TRBD2. The CDR3 here is CASSFSGRKSYEQYF. The DNA for the CDR3 is TGTGCCAGCAGCTTCAGCGGGAGGAAGAGCTACGAGCAGTACTTC.